Listed below are T cell receptor beta chains from one sample, sequenced in a study of beta chain features in type 1 diabetes. Libraries were prepared by immunoSEQ multiplex PCR; TCRdb keeps only in-frame clonotypes and omits some of them. The sample contains hundreds of thousands of clones, around 68% of which appear only once. Input material: naive CD4+ T cells from blood. The receptor set was obtained from a young man in good health. Both conserved end residues are part of each CDR3. A D gene is named only where the DNA matches it firmly. Not all rows give a size; the values are once, few, many and, for expanded clones, a class.

TRBJ1-3 | NA | TRBV7-9 | NA | TGTGCCAGCAGCTTAAACTCTGGAAACACCATATATTTT | CASSLNSGNTIYF
TRBJ2-7 | NA | TRBV4-3 | NA | TGCGCCAGCAGCCGGGGCCGGGCCTCCTCCTACGAGCAGTACTTC | CASSRGRASSYEQYF
TRBJ2-7 | NA | TRBV29-1 | NA | TGCAGCGTTGAAGCCCGGTTCTCCTACGAGCAGTACTTC | CSVEARFSYEQYF
TRBJ2-7 | TRBD2 | TRBV29-1 | NA | TGCAGCGTTGGTGGTCTTGGCGGGGGGTACGAGCAGTACTTC | CSVGGLGGGYEQYF
TRBJ1-1 | TRBD1 | TRBV30 | NA | TGTGCCTGGAGTACACCTCCGACAGGGTGGAACACTGAAGCTTTCTTT | CAWSTPPTGWNTEAFF
TRBJ2-3 | NA | TRBV30 | few | TGTGCCTGGAGTGTCCCCTCAGATACGCAGTATTTT | CAWSVPSDTQYF
TRBJ2-7 | NA | TRBV25-1 | NA | TGTGCCAGCAGTGAATCCGGGGGAAACGAGCAGTACTTC | CASSESGGNEQYF
TRBJ2-3 | NA | TRBV4-3 | NA | TGCGCCAGCAGCCAAGAGGGGGCCACAGATACGCAGTATTTT | CASSQEGATDTQYF
TRBJ2-3 | TRBD2 | TRBV7-9 | once | TGTGCCAGCAGCTCCTGGGGAGGGGGCACAGATACGCAGTATTTT | CASSSWGGGTDTQYF
TRBJ2-4 | NA | TRBV30 | NA | TGTGCCTGGAGAGACCTCAAAAACATTCAGTACTTC | CAWRDLKNIQYF
TRBJ2-1 | TRBD2 | TRBV29-1 | NA | TGCAGCGTTAGCGGGAGGGCCAGGAATGAGCAGTTCTTC | CSVSGRARNEQFF
TRBJ2-7 | TRBD1 | TRBV7-9 | NA | TGTGCCAGCAGCCCAGCGGACAGGCCTCGGTACGAGCAGTACTTC | CASSPADRPRYEQYF
TRBJ1-6 | TRBD1 | TRBV7-9 | NA | TGTGCCAGCAGCGGGGGACAGGGGAATTCACCCCTCCACTTT | CASSGGQGNSPLHF
TRBJ2-7 | NA | TRBV14 | NA | TGTGCCAGCAGCCAAGATGGTTACGAGCAGTACTTC | CASSQDGYEQYF
TRBJ1-1 | NA | TRBV11-2 | NA | TGTGCCAGCAGCGTGGCCCCTGAAGCTTTCTTT | CASSVAPEAFF
TRBJ2-5 | NA | TRBV7-2 | NA | TGTGCCAGCAGCCCGGGCTCTTTGCGAGAGACCCAGTACTTC | CASSPGSLRETQYF
TRBJ1-4 | NA | TRBV5-1 | NA | TGCGCCAGCAGCTTGGAAGCCTCAACTAATGAAAAACTGTTTTTT | CASSLEASTNEKLFF
TRBJ1-1 | NA | TRBV30 | NA | TGTGCCTGGGGTGATCGATTGAACACTGAAGCTTTCTTT | CAWGDRLNTEAFF
TRBJ2-4 | NA | TRBV28 | few | TGTGCCAGCACTGGCAGCAAAAACATTCAGTACTTC | CASTGSKNIQYF
TRBJ2-5 | TRBD2 | TRBV9 | NA | TGTGCCAGCAGCGTATGGCGGGGGGTGCAAGAGACCCAGTACTTC | CASSVWRGVQETQYF
TRBJ2-7 | TRBD1 | TRBV5-6 | NA | TGTGCCAGCAGCACACCCGGACAGGGAAGGCAGTACTTC | CASSTPGQGRQYF
TRBJ2-6 | NA | TRBV30 | NA | TGTGCCTGGACCCTCCCAGGGGCCAACGTCCTGACTTTC | CAWTLPGANVLTF